This TCR beta chain was documented in a study of T cells after yellow fever vaccination. This clonotype was seen many times. Its cognate antigen is unknown. CDR3 length: 15 amino acids. V lost 3 bases, J lost 2 bases, and 10 bases lay in between. Study conclusions and caveats: Abundant clonotypes from the bulk population could have been carried over as contaminants into FACS-sorted repertoires. Overlap between CD4 and CD8 compartments was detected for a small share of clonotypes. Clones that expanded after primary vaccination mostly reappeared after the booster (roughly 95% CD4, about 91% CD8).

It was through 5'RACE template switching that TCR cDNA was made, with a universal primer site and UMIs added. MiXCR, run by TCRdb on the 5' RACE reads, gives a single entry per CDR3 protein. The sample includes 120,000 to 150,000 distinct CDR3 sequences, roughly 8.2% of them seen just once. The source material was CD4+ T cells sorted from PBMCs, sampled 5 days after the yellow fever booster vaccination. The V call is TRBV12-3 or TRBV12-4, the J call TRBJ2-2; D perhaps matches TRBD2 (5 bases). The TCR originated in a young man who received the YFV17D yellow fever vaccine. The CDR3 DNA reads as TGTGCCAGCAGTTTTGCGGGCTCTAACACCGGGGAGCTGTTTTTT. Residues: CASSFAGSNTGELFF.